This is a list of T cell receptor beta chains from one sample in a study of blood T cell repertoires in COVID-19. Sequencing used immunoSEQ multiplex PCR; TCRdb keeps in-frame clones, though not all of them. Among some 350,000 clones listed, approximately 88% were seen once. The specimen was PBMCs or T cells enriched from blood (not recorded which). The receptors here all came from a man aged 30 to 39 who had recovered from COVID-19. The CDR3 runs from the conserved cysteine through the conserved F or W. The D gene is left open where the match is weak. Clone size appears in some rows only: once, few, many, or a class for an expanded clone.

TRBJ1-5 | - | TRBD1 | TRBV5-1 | TGCGCCAGCAGCTTGGGGGGGACAGATCCCCAGCATTTT | CASSLGGTDPQHF
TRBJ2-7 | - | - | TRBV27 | TGTGCCAGCAGTTCACACAGGGGGGGTCTTAACGAGCAGTACTTC | CASSSHRGGLNEQYF
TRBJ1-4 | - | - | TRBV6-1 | TGTGCCAGCAGTGAAGACCAGGTCACAACTAATGAAAAACTGTTTTTT | CASSEDQVTTNEKLFF
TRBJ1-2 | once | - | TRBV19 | TGTGCCAGTGCCTACGACAGGAAGTATGGCTACACCTTC | CASAYDRKYGYTF
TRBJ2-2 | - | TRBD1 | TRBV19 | TGTGCCAGTAGTATGGTGGCCAGGGGGACCGGGGAGCTGTTTTTT | CASSMVARGTGELFF
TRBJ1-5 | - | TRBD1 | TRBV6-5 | TGTGCCAGCACAGGGGGCACCAATCAGCCCCAGCATTTT | CASTGGTNQPQHF
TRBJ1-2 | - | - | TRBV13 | TGTGCCAGCAGCCCCCTTACAGGGAACTATGGCTACACCTTC | CASSPLTGNYGYTF
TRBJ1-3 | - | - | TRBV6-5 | TGTGCCAGCACGAAGACAGGCTCTGGAAACACCATATATTTT | CASTKTGSGNTIYF
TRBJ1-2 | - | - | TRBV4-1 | TGCGCCAGCAGCCAGGGTGGAGGGTACTATGGCTACACCTTC | CASSQGGGYYGYTF
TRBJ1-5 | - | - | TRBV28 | TGTGCCAGCAGTTTGTGGGGAGATCAGCCCCAGCATTTT | CASSLWGDQPQHF
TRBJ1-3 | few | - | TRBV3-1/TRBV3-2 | TGTGCCAGCAGCCCGTCCATGAGCCCTGGAAACACCATATATTTT | CASSPSMSPGNTIYF
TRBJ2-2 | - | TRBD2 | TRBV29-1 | TGCAGCGTTGGTCGAAGCGGGGTTAACACCGGGGAGCTGTTTTTT | CSVGRSGVNTGELFF
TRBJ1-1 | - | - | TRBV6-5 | TGTGCCAGCAGTTACATGGGGGAGGGGACTGAAGCTTTCTTT | CASSYMGEGTEAFF
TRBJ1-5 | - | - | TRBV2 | TGTGCCAGCAGTGAATCCGGGGGATATAGCAATCAGCCCCAGCATTTT | CASSESGGYSNQPQHF
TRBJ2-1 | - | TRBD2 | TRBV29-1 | TGCAGCGTTGAAGGTCGACTAGCGGGGCCCTTCAATGAGCAGTTCTTC | CSVEGRLAGPFNEQFF
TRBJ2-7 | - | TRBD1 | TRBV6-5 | TGTGCCAGCGGAGAACCGGGACAGGGCTACGAGCAGTACTTC | CASGEPGQGYEQYF
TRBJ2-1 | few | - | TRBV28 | TGTGCCAGCAGTTTCGGGACACCCAGCTCCTACAATGAGCAGTTCTTC | CASSFGTPSSYNEQFF
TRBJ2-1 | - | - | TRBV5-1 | TGCGCCAGCAGCTTGGTGGCAAGCAATGAGCAGTTCTTC | CASSLVASNEQFF
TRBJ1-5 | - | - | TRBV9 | TGTGCCAGCAGCGTAGAGACAGGCCTGGGTCAGCCCCAGCATTTT | CASSVETGLGQPQHF
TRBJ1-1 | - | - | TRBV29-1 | TGCAGCGTTGATCGGTCCAACACTGAAGCTTTCTTT | CSVDRSNTEAFF
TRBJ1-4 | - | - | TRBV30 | TGTGCCTGGAGTGTACGACTTTTTGTAACTAATGAAAAACTGTTTTTT | CAWSVRLFVTNEKLFF